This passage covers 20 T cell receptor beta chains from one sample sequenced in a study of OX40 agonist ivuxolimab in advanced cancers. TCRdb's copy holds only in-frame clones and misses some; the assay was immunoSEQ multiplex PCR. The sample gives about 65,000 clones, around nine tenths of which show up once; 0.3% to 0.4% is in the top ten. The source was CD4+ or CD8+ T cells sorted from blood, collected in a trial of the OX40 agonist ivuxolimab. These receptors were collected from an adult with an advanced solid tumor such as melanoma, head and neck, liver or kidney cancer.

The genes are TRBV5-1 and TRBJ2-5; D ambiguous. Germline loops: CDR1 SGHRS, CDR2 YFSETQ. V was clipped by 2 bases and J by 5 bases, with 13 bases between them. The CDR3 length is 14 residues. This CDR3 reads CASSLRLSVETQYF. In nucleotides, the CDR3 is TGCGCCAGCAGCTTAAGGCTGTCCGTGGAGACCCAGTACTTC.

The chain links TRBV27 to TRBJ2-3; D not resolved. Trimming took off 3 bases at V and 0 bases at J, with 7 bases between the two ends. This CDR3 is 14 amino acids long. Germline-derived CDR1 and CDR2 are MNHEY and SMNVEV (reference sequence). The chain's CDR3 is CASSFRYSTDTQYF. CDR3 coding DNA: TGTGCCAGCAGTTTTAGATATAGCACAGATACGCAGTATTTT.

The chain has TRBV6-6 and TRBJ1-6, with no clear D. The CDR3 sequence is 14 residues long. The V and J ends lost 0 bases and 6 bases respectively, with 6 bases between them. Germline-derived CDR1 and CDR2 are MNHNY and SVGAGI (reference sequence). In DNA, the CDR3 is TGTGCCAGCAGTTACTCTCCCCTTAATTCACCCCTCCACTTT. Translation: CASSYSPLNSPLHF.

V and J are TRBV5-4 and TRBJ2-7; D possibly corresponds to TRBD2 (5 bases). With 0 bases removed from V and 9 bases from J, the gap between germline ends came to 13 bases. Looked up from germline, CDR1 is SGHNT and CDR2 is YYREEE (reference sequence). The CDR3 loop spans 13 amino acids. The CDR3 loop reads CASSLGELPRQYF. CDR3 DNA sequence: TGTGCCAGCAGCTTGGGGGAGCTTCCAAGGCAGTACTTC.

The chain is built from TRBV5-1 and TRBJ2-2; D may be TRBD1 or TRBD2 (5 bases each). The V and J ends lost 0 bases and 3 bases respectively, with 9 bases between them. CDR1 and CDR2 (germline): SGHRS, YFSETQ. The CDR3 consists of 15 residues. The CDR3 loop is CASSLAGTYTGELFF. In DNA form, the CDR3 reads TGCGCCAGCAGCTTGGCCGGGACGTACACCGGGGAGCTGTTTTTT. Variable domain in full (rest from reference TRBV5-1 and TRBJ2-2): KAGVTQTPRYLIKTRGQQVTLSCSPISGHRSVSWYQQTPGQGLQFLFEYFSETQRNKGNFPGRFSGRQFSNSRSEMNVSTLELGDSALYLCASSLAGTYTGELFFGEGSRLTVL.

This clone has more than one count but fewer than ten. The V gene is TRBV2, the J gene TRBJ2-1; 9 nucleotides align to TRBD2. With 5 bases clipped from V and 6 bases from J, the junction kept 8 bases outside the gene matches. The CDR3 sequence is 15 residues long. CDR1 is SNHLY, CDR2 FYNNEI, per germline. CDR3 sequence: CASSPLAGQGNEQFF. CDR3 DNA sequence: TGTGCCAGCAGTCCCCTAGCGGGGCAAGGCAATGAGCAGTTCTTC.

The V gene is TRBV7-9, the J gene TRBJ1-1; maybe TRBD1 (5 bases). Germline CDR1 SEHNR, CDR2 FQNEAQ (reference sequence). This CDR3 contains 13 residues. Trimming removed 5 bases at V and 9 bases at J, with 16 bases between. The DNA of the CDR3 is TGTGCCAGCAGCGGTCAGGGTTGGGAAAAAGCTTTCTTT. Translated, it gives CASSGQGWEKAFF.

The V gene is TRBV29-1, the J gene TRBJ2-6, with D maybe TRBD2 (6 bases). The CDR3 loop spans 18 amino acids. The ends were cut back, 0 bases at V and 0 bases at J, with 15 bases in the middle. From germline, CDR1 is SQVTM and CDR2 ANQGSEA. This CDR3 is CSVEDRGARSSGANVLTF. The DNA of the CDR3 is TGCAGCGTTGAAGATCGCGGGGCGCGGAGCTCTGGGGCCAACGTCCTGACTTTC.

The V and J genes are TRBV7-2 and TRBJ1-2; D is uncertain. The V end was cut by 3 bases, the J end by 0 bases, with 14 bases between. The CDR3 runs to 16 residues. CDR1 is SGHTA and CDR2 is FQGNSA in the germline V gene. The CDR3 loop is CASSLKTGVANYGYTF. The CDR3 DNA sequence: TGTGCCAGCAGCTTGAAGACCGGGGTAGCTAACTATGGCTACACCTTC.

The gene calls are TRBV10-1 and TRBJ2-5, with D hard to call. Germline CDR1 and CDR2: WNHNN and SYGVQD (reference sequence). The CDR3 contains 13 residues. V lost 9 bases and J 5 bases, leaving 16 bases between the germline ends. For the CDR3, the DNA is TGCGCCAGGGCCTGGGCCAGAAGGGAGACCCAGTACTTC. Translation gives CARAWARRETQYF.

The CDR3 reads CASSDPTSADTQYF. Here the CDR3 DNA reads TGTGCCAGCAGTGACCCCACCAGCGCAGATACGCAGTATTTT. This chain links TRBV6-4 with TRBJ2-3, with unresolved D. The CDR3 extends over 14 amino acids. V lost 2 bases to trimming and J lost 4 bases, with 10 bases between them. Germline CDR1 MRHNA, CDR2 SNTAGT.

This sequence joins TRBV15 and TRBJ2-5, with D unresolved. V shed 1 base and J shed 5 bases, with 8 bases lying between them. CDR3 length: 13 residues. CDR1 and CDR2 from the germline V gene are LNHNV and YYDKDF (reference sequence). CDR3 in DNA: TGTGCCACCAGCAGAGCTCAATCGGAGACCCAGTACTTC. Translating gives CATSRAQSETQYF.

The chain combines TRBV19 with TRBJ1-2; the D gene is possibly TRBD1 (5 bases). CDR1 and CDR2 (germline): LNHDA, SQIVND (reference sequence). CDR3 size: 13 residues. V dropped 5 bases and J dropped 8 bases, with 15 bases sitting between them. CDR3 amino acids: CASSDQGIYGYTF. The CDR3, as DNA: TGTGCCAGTAGTGACCAGGGAATATACGGCTACACCTTC.

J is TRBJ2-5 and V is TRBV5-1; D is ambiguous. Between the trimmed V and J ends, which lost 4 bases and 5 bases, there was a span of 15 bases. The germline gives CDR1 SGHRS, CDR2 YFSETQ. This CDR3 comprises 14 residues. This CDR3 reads CASSPRRVGETQYF. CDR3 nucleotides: TGCGCCAGCAGCCCAAGACGAGTCGGGGAGACCCAGTACTTC.

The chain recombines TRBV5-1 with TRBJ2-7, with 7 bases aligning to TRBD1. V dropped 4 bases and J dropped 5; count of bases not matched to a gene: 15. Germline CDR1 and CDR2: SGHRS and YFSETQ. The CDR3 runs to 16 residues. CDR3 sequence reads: CASSARQGLGSDEQYF. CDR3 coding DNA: TGCGCCAGCAGCGCCCGACAGGGATTGGGTTCCGACGAGCAGTACTTC.

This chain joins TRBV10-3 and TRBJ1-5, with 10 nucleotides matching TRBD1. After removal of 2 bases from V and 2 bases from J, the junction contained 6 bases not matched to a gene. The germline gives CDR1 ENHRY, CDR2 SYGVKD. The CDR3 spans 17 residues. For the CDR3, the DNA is TGTGCCATCAGTGAGGCCGGGGACAGGGGTGGCAATCAGCCCCAGCATTTT. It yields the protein CAISEAGDRGGNQPQHF.

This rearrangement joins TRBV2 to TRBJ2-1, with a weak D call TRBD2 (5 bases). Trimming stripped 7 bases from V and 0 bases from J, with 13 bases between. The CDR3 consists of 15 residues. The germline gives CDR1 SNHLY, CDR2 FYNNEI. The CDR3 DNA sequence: TGTGCCAGCAAGGTCAGCGGTTTCTCCTACAATGAGCAGTTCTTC. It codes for CASKVSGFSYNEQFF.

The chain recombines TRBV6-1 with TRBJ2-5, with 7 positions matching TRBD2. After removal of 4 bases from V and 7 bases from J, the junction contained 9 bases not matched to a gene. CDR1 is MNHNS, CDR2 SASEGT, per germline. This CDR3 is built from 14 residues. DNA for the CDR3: TGTGCCAGCAGTGGGGGGGGAACTCAGAGGACCCAGTACTTC. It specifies CASSGGGTQRTQYF.

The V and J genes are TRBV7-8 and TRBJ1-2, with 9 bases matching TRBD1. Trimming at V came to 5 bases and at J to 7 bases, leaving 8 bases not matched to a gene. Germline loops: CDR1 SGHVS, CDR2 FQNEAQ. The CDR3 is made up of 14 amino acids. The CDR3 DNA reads TGTGCCAGCAGCCGGGCGGGACAGGGAATTGGCTACACCTTC. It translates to CASSRAGQGIGYTF.

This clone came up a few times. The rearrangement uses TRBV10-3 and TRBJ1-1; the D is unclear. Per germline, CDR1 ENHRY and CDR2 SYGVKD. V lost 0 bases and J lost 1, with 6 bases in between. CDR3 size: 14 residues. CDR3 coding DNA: TGTGCCATCAGTGAGTCGAACAGGAACACTGAAGCTTTCTTT. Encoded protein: CAISESNRNTEAFF.